What follows are 12 T cell receptor beta chains derived from one specimen sequenced in a study of Ad26.COV2.S vaccination and SARS-CoV-2 variants. Described treatment: 15 to 20 received Ad26.COV2.S at low or high dose, single or two shots; several received placebo; per-sample allocation not given. Vaccine and placebo recipients were sampled on day 63 after the first injection. TCRdb keeps only in-frame clones here, not all; method: immunoSEQ multiplex PCR. The sample lists approximately 480,000 clones; roughly nine tenths were seen once. Here the sequenced sample was peripheral blood, taken in a trial of Ad26.COV2.S vaccine versus placebo. The origin of the receptors is a person between 18 and 59 years old who received the Ad26.COV2.S COVID-19 vaccine or a placebo.

The chain is built from TRBV7-8 and TRBJ2-3; possible D gene TRBD1, 6 bases. CDR1 and CDR2 (germline): SGHVS, FQNEAQ. Trimming pared 5 bases from V and 3 bases from J, leaving 15 bases between. The CDR3 is made up of 15 amino acids. The CDR3 DNA is TGTGCCAGCAGCCGAGTGGGGGCCACGACAGATACGCAGTATTTT. Protein sequence: CASSRVGATTDTQYF.

The rearrangement joins TRBV28 to TRBJ1-6; the D gene is possibly TRBD1 (6 bases). V lost 5 bases, J lost 8 bases, and 7 bases lay in between. Germline CDR1 MDHEN, CDR2 SYDVKM. The CDR3 loop spans 12 amino acids. The CDR3 region has the DNA TGTGCCAGCAGTGAGGGGGATTCACCCCTCCACTTT. Translated, it gives CASSEGDSPLHF.

This chain links TRBV30 with TRBJ2-2; D unclear. This CDR3 is built from 15 residues. CDR1 and CDR2 from the germline V gene are GTSNPN and SVGIG (reference sequence). The V end lost 5 bases, the J end lost 7 bases, and 20 bases lay between the germline ends. CDR3 bases: TGTGCCTGGGACGGCGTAGGCTGGGTTGACGGGGAGCTGTTTTTT. Translating gives CAWDGVGWVDGELFF.

This clone was seen a few times. The rearrangement uses TRBV5-1 and TRBJ2-7, with a weak D call TRBD2 (7 bases). CDR3 size: 16 residues. Trimming took 0 bases from V and 1 from J, leaving 14 bases between them. Germline CDR1 reads SGHRS; CDR2 reads YFSETQ. This CDR3 is CASSLEGGRRSYEQYF. DNA for the CDR3: TGCGCCAGCAGCTTGGAGGGGGGGAGACGTTCCTACGAGCAGTACTTC. The full variable domain, with the rest looked up from reference TRBV5-1 and TRBJ2-7, is KAGVTQTPRYLIKTRGQQVTLSCSPISGHRSVSWYQQTPGQGLQFLFEYFSETQRNKGNFPGRFSGRQFSNSRSEMNVSTLELGDSALYLCASSLEGGRRSYEQYFGPGTRLTVT.

The genes are TRBV28 and TRBJ1-3, with D perhaps TRBD1 (6 bases). The germline CDR1 and CDR2 sequences are MDHEN and SYDVKM. The germline V and J ends were trimmed by 1 base and 3 bases, with 13 bases remaining between them. The CDR3 loop spans 16 amino acids. The CDR3 sequence: CASSLSGQTIGNTIYF. The CDR3 nucleotides read TGTGCCAGCAGTTTATCTGGACAGACTATTGGAAACACCATATATTTT.

The V and J genes are TRBV10-1 and TRBJ2-7; no reliable D call. CDR3 size: 15 residues. Germline V CDR1 and CDR2: WNHNN, SYGVQD (reference sequence). Trimming shortened V by 6 bases and J by 4 bases, and 19 bases separated the two germline ends. CDR3 in DNA: TGCGCCAGCAGACACAACCCACGAACATCATACGAGCAGTACTTC. Its translation: CASRHNPRTSYEQYF.

This clone has ten or more counts. The CDR3 DNA sequence: TGTGCCAGCAGTTGGGGTGCGGTTCGGGAAAAACTGTTTTTT. Protein: CASSWGAVREKLFF. The V call is TRBV2, the J call TRBJ1-4; no clear D. Looked up from germline, CDR1 is SNHLY and CDR2 is FYNNEI. There are 14 residues in the CDR3. Trimming pared 5 bases from V and 8 bases from J, leaving 15 bases between.

This clone occurred a few times. V and J are TRBV16 and TRBJ1-1; D is ambiguous. Trimming left V 4 bases short and J 4 bases short, with 16 bases between. The germline gives CDR1 KGHSY, CDR2 FQNENV. The CDR3 sequence is 15 residues long. The chain's CDR3 is CASSPNQRLGTEAFF. CDR3 nucleotide sequence: TGTGCCAGCAGCCCAAATCAACGGCTCGGCACTGAAGCTTTCTTT.

This rearrangement joins TRBV30 to TRBJ2-6; 7 positions agree with TRBD2. After removal of 2 bases from V and 12 bases from J, the junction contained 4 bases not matched to a gene. CDR3 length equals 12 residues. CDR1 is GTSNPN and CDR2 is SVGIG in the germline V gene (reference sequence). This CDR3 is CAWSSGGPVLTF. The CDR3 DNA sequence: TGTGCCTGGAGTTCGGGAGGACCCGTCCTGACTTTC.

This chain links TRBV7-8 with TRBJ2-2; TRBD2 matches at 7 bases. The CDR3 runs 18 residues. The germline V gene has CDR1 SGHVS and CDR2 FQNEAQ. With 5 bases clipped from V and 2 bases from J, the junction kept 14 bases outside the gene matches. CDR3 coding DNA: TGTGCCAGCAGCCCTACCTCCCTGCTAGCGGTAAACACCGGGGAGCTGTTTTTT. Its translation: CASSPTSLLAVNTGELFF.

This clone was detected ten times or more. CDR3 in amino acids: CASSLVSYNEQFF. The CDR3 DNA is TGTGCCAGCAGCTTAGTCTCCTACAATGAGCAGTTCTTC. V gene TRBV7-8 combines with J gene TRBJ2-1; D remains ambiguous. The CDR3 covers 13 residues. The ends were cut back, 1 base at V and 0 bases at J, with 1 base in the middle. The V gene's germline CDR1 is SGHVS and CDR2 FQNEAQ.

This chain uses TRBV30 with TRBJ2-5; D might be TRBD1 (6 bases). V lost 4 bases to trimming and J lost 1 base, with 13 bases between them. Germline CDR1 reads GTSNPN; CDR2 reads SVGIG (reference sequence). The CDR3 has 14 residues. This chain's CDR3 is CAWTGLGAQETQYF. The CDR3 DNA sequence: TGTGCCTGGACGGGGTTGGGGGCCCAAGAGACCCAGTACTTC.